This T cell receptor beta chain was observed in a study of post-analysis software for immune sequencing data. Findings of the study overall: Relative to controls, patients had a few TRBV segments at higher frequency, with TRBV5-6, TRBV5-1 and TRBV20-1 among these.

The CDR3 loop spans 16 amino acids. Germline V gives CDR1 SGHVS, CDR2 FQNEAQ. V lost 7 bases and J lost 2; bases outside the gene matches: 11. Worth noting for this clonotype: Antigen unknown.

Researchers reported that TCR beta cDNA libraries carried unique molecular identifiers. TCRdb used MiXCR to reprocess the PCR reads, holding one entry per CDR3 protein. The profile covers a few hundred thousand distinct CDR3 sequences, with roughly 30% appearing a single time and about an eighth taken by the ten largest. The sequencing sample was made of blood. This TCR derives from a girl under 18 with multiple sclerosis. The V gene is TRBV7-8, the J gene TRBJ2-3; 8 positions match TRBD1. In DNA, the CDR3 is TGTGCCAGCACCCGAGGGGCAGGGGGCTCCACAGATACGCAGTATTTT. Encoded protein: CASTRGAGGSTDTQYF.